This TCR beta chain derives from a study of HIV-infected children after antiretroviral therapy interruption. As for the study in general: Weeks 0, 48 and 150 were sampled under continuous treatment.

This clonotype is labeled medium-sized. A 3' RACE protocol on RNA, with unique molecular identifiers, produced the TCR library. TCRdb redid the calling of the 3' RACE reads with MiXCR, one entry per CDR3 protein. Here the sample spans 15,000 to 16,000 distinct CDR3 sequences, 3% to 4% being singletons. Treatment reported: PENTA 11 planned treatment interruption arm or continuous ART arm. Naive CD4+ CD45RA+ CD45RO- T cells were FACS-sorted from thawed PBMCs. This sequence originates from a child aged 2-17 years with HIV. The source was CD45RA+ CD4+ T cells from PBMCs, collected from a donor given antiretroviral therapy, either interrupted or continuous. The subset: naive CD4+ CD45RA+ CD45RO- T cells.

The CDR3 region is CASSLGQIGYGYTF. Here the CDR3 DNA reads TGTGCCAGCAGCCTTGGACAGATCGGCTATGGCTACACCTTC. The rearrangement uses TRBV3-1 and TRBJ1-2; a possible D gene is TRBD1 (6 bases). CDR1 and CDR2 (germline): LGHDT, YNNKEL (reference sequence). Trimming cost V 4 bases and J 4 bases, with 13 bases left between them. This CDR3 spans 14 amino acids.